The 3 T cell receptor beta chains listed next were all sequenced from one sample in a study of blood T cell repertoires in COVID-19. Using immunoSEQ multiplex PCR, the repertoire was profiled, and TCRdb retains in-frame clones only, with some absent. The sample has fewer than 200,000 clones, 70% to 90% seen once; the top ten hold about 22%. The sample was peripheral blood. The receptors were gathered from a man in his sixties with active or convalescent COVID-19.

The chain recombines TRBV11-1 with TRBJ2-3, with D unresolved. Germline CDR1 reads SGHAT; CDR2 reads FQDESV (reference sequence). The CDR3 is 15 amino acids. V dropped 4 bases and J dropped 0 bases, with 11 bases sitting between them. The CDR3 here is CASSSHSRSTDTQYF. Here the CDR3 DNA reads TGTGCCAGCAGCTCCCACTCGCGGAGCACAGATACGCAGTATTTT.

The gene calls are TRBV24-1 and TRBJ2-2, with D uncertain. Trimming pared 9 bases from V and 5 bases from J, leaving 9 bases between. CDR1 is KGHDR, CDR2 SFDVKD, per germline. The CDR3 extends over 12 amino acids. The CDR3 DNA is TGTGCCACCCAGCGAACAACCGGGGAGCTGTTTTTT. Its translation: CATQRTTGELFF.

The rearrangement uses TRBV4-1 and TRBJ2-5; 7 bases are shared with TRBD2. CDR3 size: 18 residues. Trimming cost V 3 bases and J 0 bases; bases outside gene matches: 13. Per germline, CDR1 MGHRA and CDR2 YSYEKL. The CDR3 DNA sequence: TGCGCCAGCAGCCAGGGGGGGTTACTAGGGAGGTACCAAGAGACCCAGTACTTC. This translates into CASSQGGLLGRYQETQYF.